This passage covers 12 T cell receptor beta chains from one sample sequenced in a study of T-cell reconstitution after alpha-beta-depleted transplantation in children. The TCRbeta library was prepared with unique molecular identifiers. TCRdb reprocessed the PCR reads with MiXCR, giving one entry per CDR3 protein. The sample yields about 900,000 distinct CDR3 sequences, around 30% seen once. Sequenced here: PBMCs, mostly from graft donor cells, sampled 360 days after TCRalphabeta/CD19-depleted stem cell transplant. All receptors derive from a boy in the first two years of life who had a stem cell transplant for SCID, so the T cells may come from the graft donor.

J is TRBJ2-1 and V is TRBV4-1; weak D call: TRBD1 (5 bases). The CDR3 spans 16 residues. Trimming stripped 0 bases from V and 3 bases from J, with 12 bases between. CDR1 is MGHRA, CDR2 YSYEKL, per germline. Here the CDR3 reads CASSQDSGAIYNEQFF. DNA of the CDR3: TGCGCCAGCAGCCAAGATAGTGGGGCAATCTACAATGAGCAGTTCTTC.

This chain connects TRBV7-2 to TRBJ2-3; D tentatively fits TRBD1 or TRBD2 (6 bases each). Trimming took 0 bases from V and 2 from J, leaving 12 bases between them. Looked up from germline, CDR1 is SGHTA and CDR2 is FQGNSA. The CDR3 has 16 amino acids. The CDR3 sequence: CASSLARGPTTDTQYF. The DNA for the CDR3 is TGTGCCAGCAGCTTAGCACGGGGGCCGACCACAGATACGCAGTATTTT.

V and J are TRBV20-1 and TRBJ2-2; D gene uncertain. Deletions cut 5 bases from V and 6 bases from J, with 7 bases between. Per germline, CDR1 DFQATT and CDR2 SNEGSKA (reference sequence). CDR3 length equals 11 residues. CDR3 coding DNA: TGCAGTGCTTCAGAGGCCGGGGAGCTGTTTTTT. It is translated as CSASEAGELFF.

The chain uses TRBV5-1 and TRBJ1-1, with D unresolved. Germline V gene data show CDR1 as SGHRS and CDR2 as YFSETQ. Trimming left V 0 bases short and J 1 base short, with 7 bases between. This CDR3 has 14 residues. In DNA, the CDR3 is TGCGCCAGCAGCTTGGAATATGGGAACACTGAAGCTTTCTTT. Protein: CASSLEYGNTEAFF.

This clonotype has just a few counts. The chain uses TRBV10-3 and TRBJ2-7, with unresolved D. This CDR3 has 13 amino acids. Per germline, CDR1 ENHRY and CDR2 SYGVKD. Between the trimmed V and J ends, which lost 2 bases and 3 bases, there was a span of 8 bases. DNA for the CDR3: TGTGCCATCAGTGAGGGGAATGGCTACGAGCAGTACTTC. Amino acid sequence: CAISEGNGYEQYF.

This clonotype was detected only a few times. CDR3 sequence: CSASGSSTDTQYF. Here the CDR3 DNA reads TGCAGTGCTAGTGGGAGTAGCACAGATACGCAGTATTTT. The chain is built from TRBV20-1 and TRBJ2-3; a possible D gene is TRBD2 (5 bases). Per the germline V gene, CDR1 is DFQATT and CDR2 is SNEGSKA (reference sequence). The ends were cut back, 3 bases at V and 0 bases at J, with 7 bases in the middle. This CDR3 contains 13 residues.

The rearrangement joins TRBV29-1 to TRBJ2-3; 9 bases agree with TRBD1. Germline V gene lookup returns CDR1 SQVTM and CDR2 ANQGSEA. J gave up 3 bases and V 6 bases, and 4 bases lay outside the gene matches. CDR3 length: 13 amino acids. CDR3 DNA sequence: TGCAGCGTCCGACAGGGGGGTACAGATACGCAGTATTTT. Protein sequence: CSVRQGGTDTQYF.

The chain carries TRBV20-1 and TRBJ1-4; D unresolved. The CDR3 has 13 amino acids. CDR1 is DFQATT and CDR2 is SNEGSKA in the germline V gene (reference sequence). V lost 6 bases to trimming and J lost 1 base, with 9 bases between them. The CDR3 loop is CSAPPGTNEKLFF. The CDR3 region has the DNA TGCAGTGCCCCGCCGGGAACTAATGAAAAACTGTTTTTT.

In this sample, this clonotype turned up many times. This chain uses TRBV5-4 with TRBJ2-2; D uncertain. With 2 bases removed from V and 6 bases from J, the gap between germline ends came to 5 bases. Germline CDR1 reads SGHNT; CDR2 reads YYREEE (reference sequence). CDR3 length equals 12 residues. The CDR3 DNA is TGTGCCAGCAGCTTTCGGCCCGGGGAGCTGTTTTTT. Translation: CASSFRPGELFF.

This clonotype came up a few times. The genes are TRBV9 and TRBJ2-3; TRBD2 matches 12 bases. The V segment lost 0 bases and the J segment 3 bases; nucleotides outside the gene matches: 5. This CDR3 has 17 amino acids. CDR1 and CDR2 from the germline V gene are SGDLS and YYNGEE. The CDR3: CASSVVASGGATDTQYF. The CDR3 DNA sequence: TGTGCCAGCAGCGTAGTTGCTAGCGGGGGGGCAACAGATACGCAGTATTTT.

This chain joins TRBV5-1 and TRBJ2-5; 9 nucleotides match TRBD2. Germline assignment: CDR1 SGHRS and CDR2 YFSETQ. Trimming took 3 bases from V and 5 from J; bases not matched to a gene: 11. The CDR3 has 16 amino acids. The CDR3 DNA reads as TGCGCCAGCAGCTCCCTACCGGGACTAGCTGGGGAGACCCAGTACTTC. Protein product: CASSSLPGLAGETQYF.

The rearrangement uses TRBV7-8 and TRBJ2-7; TRBD1 or TRBD2 may be the D gene (5 bases each). This CDR3 contains 14 residues. V was cut by 5 bases and J by 6 bases, with 17 bases left in between. The V gene's germline CDR1 is SGHVS and CDR2 FQNEAQ. CDR3 coding DNA: TGTGCCAGCAGCCGATTGGGGGAATTGGTCGAGCAGTACTTC. Protein: CASSRLGELVEQYF. The full variable domain, with the rest looked up from reference TRBV7-8 and TRBJ2-7, is GAGVSQSPRYKVAKRGQDVALRCDPISGHVSLFWYQQALGQGPEFLTYFQNEAQLDKSGLPSDRFFAERPEGSVSTLKIQRTQQEDSAVYLCASSRLGELVEQYFGPGTRLTVT.